The 26 T cell receptor beta chains below were found in one sample sequenced in a study of breast tumors, draining lymph nodes, adjacent tissues. The lymph nodes were axillary draining lymph nodes from breast cancer patients. TCRdb re-called the multiplex PCR reads with MiXCR, one entry per CDR3 protein. The profile shows 150,000 to 200,000 distinct CDR3 sequences, around 33% of them singletons. Material for sequencing was axillary lymph node tissue. These receptors were obtained from a female donor with breast cancer. Some clones in this sample may be carry-over from other donors' samples.

This clonotype was detected ten times or more. The rearrangement joins TRBV6-2 or TRBV6-3 to TRBJ2-7; 11 bases are a match to TRBD1. This CDR3 contains 15 residues. V trimming: 5 bases; J trimming: 4 bases; junction bases outside the gene matches: 7. CDR1 is MNHEY, CDR2 SVGEGT, per germline. CDR3 sequence reads: CASSRTGTGGYEQYF. Written as DNA, the CDR3 is TGTGCCAGCAGTCGTACCGGGACAGGGGGATACGAGCAGTACTTC.

This clonotype was seen many times. The genes are TRBV20-1 and TRBJ2-7; D call uncertain. V was cut by 3 bases and J by 0 bases, with 6 bases left in between. Germline-derived CDR1 and CDR2 are DFQATT and SNEGSKA (reference sequence). The CDR3 consists of 12 residues. The CDR3 loop reads CSARGNSYEQYF. The CDR3 DNA reads TGCAGTGCTAGGGGCAACTCCTACGAGCAGTACTTC.

The gene calls are TRBV6-2 or TRBV6-3 and TRBJ2-1; 16 bases align to TRBD2. This CDR3 contains 16 residues. The germline V gene has CDR1 MNHEY and CDR2 SVGEGT. Trimming at V came to 7 bases and at J to 8 bases, leaving 8 bases not matched to a gene. DNA for the CDR3: TGTGCCAGCAAAGGGCGGGGACTAGCGGGGGGGCATGAGCAGTTCTTC. The encoded protein is CASKGRGLAGGHEQFF.

This clonotype showed up many times. V and J are TRBV20-1 and TRBJ2-7, with 9 bases lining up with TRBD1. This CDR3 is built from 14 residues. J gave up 4 bases and V 2 bases, and 6 bases lay outside the gene matches. Per germline, CDR1 DFQATT and CDR2 SNEGSKA (reference sequence). The chain's CDR3 is CSARTMTGGYEQYF. The CDR3 region has the DNA TGCAGTGCTAGAACAATGACAGGGGGGTACGAGCAGTACTTC.

V is TRBV19 and J is TRBJ1-2; D gene ambiguous. CDR3 length: 12 residues. Germline V lookup: CDR1 LNHDA, CDR2 SQIVND (reference sequence). Trimming left V 5 bases short and J 7 bases short, with 11 bases between. The CDR3 DNA follows: TGTGCCAGTAGTCATGGTGGGTCTGGCTACACCTTC. Its translation is CASSHGGSGYTF.

The V call is TRBV7-9, the J call TRBJ2-5, with no clear D. The CDR3 is 12 residues long. CDR1 and CDR2 (germline): SEHNR, FQNEAQ (reference sequence). V shed 11 bases and J shed 0 bases, with 10 bases lying between them. The chain's CDR3 is CAVGWDQETQYF. CDR3 bases: TGTGCCGTTGGGTGGGACCAAGAGACCCAGTACTTC.

This clonotype appeared once. The chain uses TRBV12-3 or TRBV12-4 and TRBJ1-6; 7 nucleotides line up with TRBD1. The J segment lost 10 bases and the V segment lost 4 bases, leaving 4 bases of the junction unmatched. This CDR3 is built from 13 residues. The CDR3 sequence: CASSSTGDSPLHF. The CDR3 DNA reads as TGTGCCAGCAGTTCAACAGGGGACTCACCCCTCCACTTT.

This clonotype was seen ten or more times. The chain carries TRBV19 and TRBJ2-1; D gene ambiguous. This CDR3 has 16 amino acids. The V gene lost 4 bases and the J gene lost 0 bases, with 13 bases spanning the gap. The germline V gene has CDR1 LNHDA and CDR2 SQIVND (reference sequence). CDR3 loop: CASSRHGRSSYNEQFF. The DNA for the CDR3 is TGTGCCAGTAGTAGGCACGGAAGGAGCTCCTACAATGAGCAGTTCTTC. Looking up the rest from reference TRBV19 and TRBJ2-1 gives the full variable domain: DGGITQSPKYLFRKEGQNVTLSCEQNLNHDAMYWYRQDPGQGLRLIYYSQIVNDFQKGDIAEGYSVSREKKESFPLTVTSAQKNPTAFYLCASSRHGRSSYNEQFFGPGTRLTVL.

This rearrangement joins TRBV11-3 to TRBJ2-5, with 15 positions matching TRBD2. The CDR3 runs 20 residues. In germline, CDR1 is SGHNT, CDR2 YENEEA. The junction had 19 bases not matched to a gene; V was cut back by 6 bases and J by 5 bases. The DNA for the CDR3 is TGTGCCAGCAGGGGCCTCGGATGGACTAGCGGGGGGGCAAGGGGGGAGACCCAGTACTTC. This sequence encodes CASRGLGWTSGGARGETQYF.

This clonotype was recorded many times. The rearrangement uses TRBV24-1 and TRBJ2-7, with TRBD2 as a possible D gene (5 bases). Germline CDR1 and CDR2: KGHDR and SFDVKD. V gave up 2 bases and J gave up 5 bases, with 12 bases separating them. The CDR3 loop spans 14 amino acids. Here the CDR3 DNA reads TGTGCCACCAGTGATTCCCGGAGGACCCACGAGCAGTACTTC. This translates into CATSDSRRTHEQYF.

In its sample, this clonotype was seen a few times. Since a much larger clone is just one base distant, this may be a read error. This chain links TRBV12-3 or TRBV12-4 with TRBJ2-7; D possibly corresponds to TRBD2 (5 bases). This CDR3 spans 13 amino acids. The CDR3 spells CAGSLNGLYEQYF. CDR3 coding DNA: TGTGCCGGCAGTTTAAATGGACTGTACGAGCAGTACTTC.

V gene TRBV19 combines with J gene TRBJ1-4; 10 bases match TRBD1. Per the germline V gene, CDR1 is LNHDA and CDR2 is SQIVND (reference sequence). Unmatched junction bases numbered 7, after V lost 4 bases and J lost 8 bases. There are 15 residues in the CDR3. In DNA, the CDR3 is TGTGCCAGTAGTACCGGGACAGGGGATTTCGAAAAACTGTTTTTT. Amino acids: CASSTGTGDFEKLFF.

This clonotype was seen ten or more times. The chain couples TRBV15 to TRBJ2-3; TRBD1 agrees at 7 bases. V lost 4 bases, J lost 1 base, and 5 bases stayed unmatched. The CDR3 runs to 15 residues. Germline lookup yields CDR1 LNHNV and CDR2 YYDKDF (reference sequence). CDR3 nucleotides: TGTGCCACCAGCAAGGACAGGTTTCGCACAGATACGCAGTATTTT. This encodes CATSKDRFRTDTQYF.

There are many counts of this clonotype. The V gene is TRBV4-3, the J gene TRBJ2-3; 11 nucleotides align to TRBD1. V was clipped by 0 bases and J by 3 bases; unmatched bases: 5. Germline V gene data show CDR1 as LGHNA and CDR2 as YSLEER. This CDR3 contains 17 residues. The CDR3 reads CASSQDRTGGRTDTQYF. The CDR3 coding sequence is TGCGCCAGCAGCCAAGATCGGACAGGGGGCCGGACAGATACGCAGTATTTT.

This clonotype has at least ten counts. The chain is built from TRBV7-9 and TRBJ1-2; TRBD1 matches 9 bases. CDR3 size: 16 residues. The ends lost 1 base at V and 7 bases at J; junction bases unmatched: 10. Germline CDR1 and CDR2: SEHNR and FQNEAQ (reference sequence). The CDR3 nucleotides are TGTGCCAGCAGCTTAGAGGGGGACAGGGCCTTGTTTGGCTACACCTTC. Translating gives CASSLEGDRALFGYTF.

This clonotype was seen repeatedly, ten times or more. The chain links TRBV5-1 to TRBJ2-5, with 9 bases fitting TRBD1. V was pared by 4 bases and J by 4 bases, with 5 bases of the junction left unmatched. CDR1 SGHRS and CDR2 YFSETQ come from the germline V gene. The CDR3 spans 14 residues. The CDR3 DNA is TGCGCCAGCAGCAATACAGGGGGCGCAGAGACCCAGTACTTC. Its translation is CASSNTGGAETQYF.

This clonotype occurred many times. The V call is TRBV15, the J call TRBJ1-3; a possible D gene is TRBD1 (5 bases). CDR3 length: 15 residues. The ends were cut back, 1 base at V and 0 bases at J, with 7 bases in the middle. The germline V gene has CDR1 LNHNV and CDR2 YYDKDF (reference sequence). The CDR3 DNA reads as TGTGCCACCAGCAGAGCGGACATCTCTGGAAACACCATATATTTT. Its protein product is CATSRADISGNTIYF.

This clonotype was observed at least ten times. V gene TRBV20-1 combines with J gene TRBJ2-3; D unresolved. In germline, CDR1 is DFQATT, CDR2 SNEGSKA (reference sequence). The CDR3 runs 13 residues. Trimming took off 2 bases at V and 4 bases at J, with 10 bases between the two ends. The CDR3 DNA reads TGCAGTGCTAGACAGCTACTGGCAGATACGCAGTATTTT. It codes for CSARQLLADTQYF.

The table lists this clonotype with many counts. The rearrangement uses TRBV4-2 and TRBJ1-5; no definite D call. The CDR3 spans 15 residues. The V and J ends lost 3 bases and 7 bases respectively, with 16 bases between them. In germline, CDR1 is LGHNA, CDR2 YNFKEQ. In DNA, the CDR3 is TGTGCCAGCAGCCAGGGGAGTAGGGAGCGGCAGCCCCAGCATTTT. Its protein product is CASSQGSRERQPQHF.

About this clonotype itself: An end of the junction does not agree with germline; a read error may underlie this. The V and J genes are TRBV20-1 and TRBJ2-7; TRBD1 matches at 10 bases. The CDR3 runs to 15 residues. CDR1 is DFQATT and CDR2 is SNEGSKA in the germline V gene (reference sequence). The CDR3, as DNA: TGCAGTGCTAGGGAACGGACAGGGGGGTCCTACGCGCAGTACTTC. Translating gives CSARERTGGSYAQYF.

This clonotype was recorded at least ten times. The rearrangement links TRBV5-1 to TRBJ2-3, with 16 nucleotides matching TRBD2. The V and J ends lost 4 bases and 5 bases, in that order; junction bases with no gene match: 10. This CDR3 region has 18 residues. The germline CDR1 and CDR2 sequences are SGHRS and YFSETQ. CDR3 amino acids: CASSPPGLAGGRGDTQYF. The CDR3 nucleotides read TGCGCCAGCAGCCCGCCGGGACTAGCGGGAGGGCGGGGAGATACGCAGTATTTT.

This clonotype has just a few counts. A much larger clonotype is one base distant, so this may be a read error. The rearrangement links TRBV7-2 to TRBJ2-5; 13 bases are a match to TRBD2. The CDR3 has 15 amino acids. The germline V gene has CDR1 SGHTA and CDR2 FQGNSA. CDR3 amino acids: CASRLTSGGEETQHF. CDR3 in DNA: TGTGCCAGCAGATTAACTAGCGGGGGGGAAGAGACCCAGCACTTC.

In the case of this clonotype: A much larger clone differs from this one at a single base, so this may be a read error. The chain links TRBV6-5 to TRBJ2-5; 9 bases are a match to TRBD1. The germline V gene encodes CDR1 MNHEY and CDR2 SVGAGI. CDR3 length: 13 amino acids. The CDR3 reads CASSPGQGEAQYF. In nucleotides, the CDR3 is TGTGCCAGCAGTCCGGGACAGGGAGAGGCCCAGTACTTC.

A few counts support this clonotype. A clone one base away is much larger, so this may be a read error. The chain joins TRBV11-2 to TRBJ2-7; a weak D match, TRBD1 (6 bases). CDR3 length: 13 amino acids. V lost 8 bases, J lost 6 bases, and 17 bases lay in between. CDR1 is SGHAT, CDR2 FQNNGV, per germline. The CDR3 is CASADPQGTEQYF. CDR3 nucleotide sequence: TGTGCCAGCGCAGATCCGCAGGGGACCGAGCAGTACTTC.

This clonotype was found many times. The CDR3 sequence: CAISENEFSSYEQYF. The CDR3 coding sequence is TGTGCCATCAGTGAAAACGAATTCAGCTCCTACGAGCAGTACTTC. This rearrangement joins TRBV10-3 to TRBJ2-7; D unresolved. Trimming removed 3 bases at V and 0 bases at J, with 12 bases between. CDR1 and CDR2 from the germline V gene are ENHRY and SYGVKD. CDR3 length: 15 residues.

This clonotype was picked up a small number of times. The junction departs from the called germline gene at one end, perhaps through a read error. This sequence joins TRBV5-1 and TRBJ2-5; 12 positions agree with TRBD2. Germline loops: CDR1 SGHRS, CDR2 YFSETQ. The CDR3 totals 16 residues. The CDR3 region has the DNA TGCGCCAGCAGCTTATCTAGCGGGAGGGCCCAAGAGGCCCAGTACTTC. Its protein product is CASSLSSGRAQEAQYF.